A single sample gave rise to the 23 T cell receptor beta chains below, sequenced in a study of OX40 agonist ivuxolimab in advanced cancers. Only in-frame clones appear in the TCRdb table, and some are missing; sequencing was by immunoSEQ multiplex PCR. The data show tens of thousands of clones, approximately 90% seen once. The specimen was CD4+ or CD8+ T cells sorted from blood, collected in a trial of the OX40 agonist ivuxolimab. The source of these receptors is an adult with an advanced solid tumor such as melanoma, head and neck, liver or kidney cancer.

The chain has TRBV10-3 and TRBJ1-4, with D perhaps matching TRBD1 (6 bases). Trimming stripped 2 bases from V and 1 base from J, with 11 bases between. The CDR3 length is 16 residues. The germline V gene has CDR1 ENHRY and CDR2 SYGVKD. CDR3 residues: CAISEGGPGTNEKLFF. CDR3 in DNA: TGTGCCATCAGTGAGGGGGGGCCAGGAACTAATGAAAAACTGTTTTTT.

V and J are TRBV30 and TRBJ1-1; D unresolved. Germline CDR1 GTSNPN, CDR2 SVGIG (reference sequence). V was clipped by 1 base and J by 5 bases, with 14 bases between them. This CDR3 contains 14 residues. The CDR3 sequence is CAWSDGRGGTEAFF. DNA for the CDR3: TGTGCCTGGAGTGATGGACGGGGAGGGACTGAAGCTTTCTTT.

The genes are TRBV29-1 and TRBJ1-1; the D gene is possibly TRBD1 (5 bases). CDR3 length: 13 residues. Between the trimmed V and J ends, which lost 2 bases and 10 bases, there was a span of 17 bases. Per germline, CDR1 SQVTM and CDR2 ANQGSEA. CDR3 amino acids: CSVENSGSQGAFF. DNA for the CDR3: TGCAGCGTTGAAAATAGTGGGTCCCAGGGAGCTTTCTTT.

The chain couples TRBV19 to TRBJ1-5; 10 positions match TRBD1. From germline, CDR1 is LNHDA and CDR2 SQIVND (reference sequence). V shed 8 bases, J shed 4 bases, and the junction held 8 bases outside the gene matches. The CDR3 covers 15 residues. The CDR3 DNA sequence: TGTGCCAGTGGCAGGGGACAGGGGCTAAATCAGCCCCAGCATTTT. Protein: CASGRGQGLNQPQHF.

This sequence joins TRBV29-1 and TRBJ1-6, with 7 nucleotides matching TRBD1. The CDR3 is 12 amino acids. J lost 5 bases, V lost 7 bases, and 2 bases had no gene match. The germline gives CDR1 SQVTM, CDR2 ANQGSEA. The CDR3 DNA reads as TGCAGCGCGGGACAGAATAATTCACCCCTCCACTTT. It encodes CSAGQNNSPLHF.

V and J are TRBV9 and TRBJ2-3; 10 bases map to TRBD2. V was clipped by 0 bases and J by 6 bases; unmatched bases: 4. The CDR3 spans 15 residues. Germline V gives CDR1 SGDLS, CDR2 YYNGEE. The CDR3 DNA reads TGTGCCAGCAGCGTAGTGTGGACTAGCGGCGATACGCAGTATTTT. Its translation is CASSVVWTSGDTQYF.

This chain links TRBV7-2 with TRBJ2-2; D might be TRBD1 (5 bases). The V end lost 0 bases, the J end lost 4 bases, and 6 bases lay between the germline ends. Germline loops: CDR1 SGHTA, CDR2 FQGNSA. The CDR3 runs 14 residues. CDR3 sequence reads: CASSLAGPTGELFF. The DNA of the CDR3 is TGTGCCAGCAGCTTAGCGGGGCCCACCGGGGAGCTGTTTTTT.

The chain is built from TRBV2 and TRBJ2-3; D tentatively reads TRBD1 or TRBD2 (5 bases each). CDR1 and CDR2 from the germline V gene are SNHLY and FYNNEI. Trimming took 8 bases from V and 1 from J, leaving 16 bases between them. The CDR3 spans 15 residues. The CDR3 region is CASRNWDRRTDTQYF. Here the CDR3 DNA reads TGTGCCAGCCGGAATTGGGACCGCCGCACAGATACGCAGTATTTT.

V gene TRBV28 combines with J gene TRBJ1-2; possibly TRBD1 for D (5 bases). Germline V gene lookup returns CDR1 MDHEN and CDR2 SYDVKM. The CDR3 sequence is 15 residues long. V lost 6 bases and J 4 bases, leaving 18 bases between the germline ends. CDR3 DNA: TGTGCCAGCAGCTCAGGGCCCTGGCCCCGCTATGGCTACACCTTC. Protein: CASSSGPWPRYGYTF.

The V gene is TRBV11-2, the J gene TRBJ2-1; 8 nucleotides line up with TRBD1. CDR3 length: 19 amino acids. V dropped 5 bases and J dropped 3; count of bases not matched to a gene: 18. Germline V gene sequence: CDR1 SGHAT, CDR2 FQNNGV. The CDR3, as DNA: TGTGCCAGCAGCCGCAACTCAGACAGGGGCGCTATTTACTACAATGAGCAGTTCTTC. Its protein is CASSRNSDRGAIYYNEQFF.

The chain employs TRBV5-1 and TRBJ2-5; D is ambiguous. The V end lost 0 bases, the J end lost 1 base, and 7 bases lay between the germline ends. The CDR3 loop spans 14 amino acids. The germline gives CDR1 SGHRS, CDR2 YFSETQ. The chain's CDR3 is CASSLEGIQETQYF. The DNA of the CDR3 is TGCGCCAGCAGCTTGGAAGGGATCCAAGAGACCCAGTACTTC.

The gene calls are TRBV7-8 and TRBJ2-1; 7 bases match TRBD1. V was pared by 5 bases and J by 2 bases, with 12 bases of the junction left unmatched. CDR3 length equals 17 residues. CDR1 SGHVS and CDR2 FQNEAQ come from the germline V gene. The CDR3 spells CASSHPGIGGAYNEQFF. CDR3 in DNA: TGTGCCAGCAGCCATCCTGGTATAGGGGGCGCCTACAATGAGCAGTTCTTC.

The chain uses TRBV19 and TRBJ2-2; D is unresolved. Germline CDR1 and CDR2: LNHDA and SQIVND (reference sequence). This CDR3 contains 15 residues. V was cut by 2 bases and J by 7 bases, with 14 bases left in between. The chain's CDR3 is CASSIQFQVGGELFF. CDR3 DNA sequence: TGTGCCAGTAGTATACAGTTTCAGGTGGGCGGGGAGCTGTTTTTT.

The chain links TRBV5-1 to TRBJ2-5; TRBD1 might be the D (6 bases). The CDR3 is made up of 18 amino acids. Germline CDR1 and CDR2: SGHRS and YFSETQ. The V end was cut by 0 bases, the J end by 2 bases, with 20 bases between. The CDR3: CASSLEGKTQGTQETQYF. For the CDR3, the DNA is TGCGCCAGCAGCTTGGAGGGGAAAACACAGGGAACTCAAGAGACCCAGTACTTC.

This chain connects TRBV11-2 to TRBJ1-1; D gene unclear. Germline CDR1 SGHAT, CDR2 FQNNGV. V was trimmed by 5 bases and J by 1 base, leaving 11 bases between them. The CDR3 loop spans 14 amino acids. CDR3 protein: CASSIIIGNTEAFF. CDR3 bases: TGTGCCAGCAGCATCATCATAGGGAACACTGAAGCTTTCTTT.

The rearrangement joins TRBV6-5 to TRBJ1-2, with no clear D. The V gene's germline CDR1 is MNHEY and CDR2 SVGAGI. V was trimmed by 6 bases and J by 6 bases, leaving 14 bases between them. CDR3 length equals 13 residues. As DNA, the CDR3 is TGTGCCAGCAGACCCGTGGGATTAAATGGCTACACCTTC. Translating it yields CASRPVGLNGYTF.

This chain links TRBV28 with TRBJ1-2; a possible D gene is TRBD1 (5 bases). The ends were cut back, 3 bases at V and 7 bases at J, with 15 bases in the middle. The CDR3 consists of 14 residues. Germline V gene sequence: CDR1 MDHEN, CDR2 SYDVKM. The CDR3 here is CASSFSGTYGGYTF. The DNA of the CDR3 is TGTGCCAGCAGTTTCTCCGGGACCTACGGTGGCTACACCTTC.

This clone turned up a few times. The CDR3, as DNA: TGCGCCAGCAGCCAAGATCGGAACAGGGTGAACACTGAAGCTTTCTTT. It codes for CASSQDRNRVNTEAFF. This rearrangement joins TRBV4-1 to TRBJ1-1, with TRBD1 as a possible D gene (6 bases). The CDR3 covers 16 residues. The germline V and J ends were trimmed by 0 bases and 0 bases, with 11 bases remaining between them. The germline V gene has CDR1 MGHRA and CDR2 YSYEKL.

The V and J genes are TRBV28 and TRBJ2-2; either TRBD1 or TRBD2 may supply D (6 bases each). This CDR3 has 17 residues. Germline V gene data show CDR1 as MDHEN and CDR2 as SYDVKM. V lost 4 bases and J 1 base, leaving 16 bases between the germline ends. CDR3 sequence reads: CASSSRRAGVNTGELFF. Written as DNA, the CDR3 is TGTGCCAGCAGTTCTCGGAGGGCAGGGGTGAACACCGGGGAGCTGTTTTTT. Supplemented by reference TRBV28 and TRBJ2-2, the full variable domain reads DVKVTQSSRYLVKRTGEKVFLECVQDMDHENMFWYRQDPGLGLRLIYFSYDVKMKEKGDIPEGYSVSREKKERFSLILESASTNQTSMYLCASSSRRAGVNTGELFFGEGSRLTVL.

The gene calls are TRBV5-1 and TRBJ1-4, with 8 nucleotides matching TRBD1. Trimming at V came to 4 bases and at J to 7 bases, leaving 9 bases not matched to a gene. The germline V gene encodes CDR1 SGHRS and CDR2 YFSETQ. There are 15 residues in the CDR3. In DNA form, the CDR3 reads TGCGCCAGCAGCACCACAGGGGGGAGAGGTGAAAAACTGTTTTTT. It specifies CASSTTGGRGEKLFF.

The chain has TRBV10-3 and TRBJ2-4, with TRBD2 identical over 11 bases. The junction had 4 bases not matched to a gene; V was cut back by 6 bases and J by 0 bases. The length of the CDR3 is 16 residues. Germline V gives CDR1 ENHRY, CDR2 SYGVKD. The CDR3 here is CAISPLAGVAKNIQYF. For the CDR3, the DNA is TGTGCCATCAGCCCACTAGCGGGGGTAGCCAAAAACATTCAGTACTTC.

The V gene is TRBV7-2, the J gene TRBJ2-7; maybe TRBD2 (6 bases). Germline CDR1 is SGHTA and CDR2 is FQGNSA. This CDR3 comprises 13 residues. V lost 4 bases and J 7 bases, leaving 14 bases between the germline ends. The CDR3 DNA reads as TGTGCCAGCAGCTGGGACTCTTACTCGGAGCAGTACTTC. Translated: CASSWDSYSEQYF.

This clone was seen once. CDR3 protein: CASGGRAGGSSGANVLTF. The CDR3 DNA reads TGTGCCAGCGGTGGCCGAGCAGGGGGTTCCTCTGGGGCCAACGTCCTGACTTTC. The chain is built from TRBV5-5 and TRBJ2-6; the match to TRBD1 covers 7 bases. The junction had 13 bases not matched to a gene; V was cut back by 7 bases and J by 0 bases. There are 18 residues in the CDR3. The germline gives CDR1 SGHKS, CDR2 YYEKEE (reference sequence).